This TCR beta chain is from a study of early T cells in non-severe SARS-CoV-2 infection. In the study overall: Alpha and beta chains were unpaired, from unsorted whole-blood bulk RNA.

From germline, CDR1 is SGHDT and CDR2 YYEEEE. V shed 3 bases and J shed 1 base, with 13 bases lying between them. The CDR3 is 15 amino acids. There are a few counts of this clonotype. Its matching antigen is unknown. Study observations and caveats: Matches to VDJdb favored anti-spike CD8 responses and missed private and CD4 specificities.

The library protocol tagged individual cDNA molecules with unique molecular identifiers. TCRdb re-derived calls from the 5' RACE reads in MiXCR, one entry per CDR3 protein. The sample yields about 92,000 distinct CDR3 sequences, 14% seen once. The rearrangement uses TRBV5-6 and TRBJ1-1; maybe TRBD1 (5 bases). Sequenced sample: whole blood. This TCR was sampled from an adult who was a healthcare worker with PCR-confirmed SARS-CoV-2 infection or an uninfected control (not recorded which). In DNA form, the CDR3 reads TGTGCCAGCAGCTCCTGGGGACTCAGGAACACTGAAGCTTTCTTT. It translates to CASSSWGLRNTEAFF.